This TCR beta chain was retrieved from a study of T cell repertoires in cytomegalovirus infection. Study in general: Public signatures in TCR beta pointed to CMV infection and matching HLA type. Study-level findings and limits: Clonotypes of TCR beta that were HLA-C-restricted and CMV-specific dominated the ex vivo response.

In TCRdb, the reads were re-called with MiXCR into one record per CDR3 protein. The sample has about 110,000 distinct CDR3 sequences; roughly 40% are singletons. This clonotype was seen a few times. Its specificity is unknown. Trimming left V 3 bases short and J 5 bases short, with 13 bases between. The length of the CDR3 is 14 residues. Germline V lookup: CDR1 MNHNS, CDR2 SASEGT. This receptor was obtained from a human donor in good health (CMV status not recorded). Some clones in this sample may be carry-over from other donors' samples. The V call is TRBV6-1, the J call TRBJ1-2; the D gene is possibly TRBD1 (5 bases). This specimen consisted of CD8+ T cells from cultured PBMCs, obtained from culture after CMV antigen stimulation. CDR3 amino acids: CASSDPGAEYGYTF. CDR3 bases: TGTGCCAGCAGTGACCCCGGGGCCGAATATGGCTACACCTTC.